Listed below are T cell receptor beta chains from one sample, sequenced in a study of T-cell reconstitution after alpha-beta-depleted transplantation in children. TCRdb reanalysed the PCR reads using MiXCR and keeps one entry per CDR3 protein. The sample has approximately 170,000 distinct CDR3 sequences, approximately 12% seen once. This specimen consisted of PBMCs, obtained before TCRalphabeta/CD19-depleted stem cell transplant. These receptors were obtained from a boy under 10 years old with acute myeloid leukemia, due to receive a stem cell transplant. Both conserved end residues are part of each CDR3. Each record gives: V gene, clone size, J gene, D gene, CDR3 protein, CDR3 DNA. The D gene is left open where the match is weak. Size values are once, few and many counts, or a class for expanded clones, and some rows have none.

v_gene: TRBV30
abundance: NA
j_gene: TRBJ2-7
d_gene: NA
CDR3aa: CAYTRGAGGEQYF
CDR3nt: TGTGCATATACGCGGGGCGCCGGCGGGGAGCAGTACTTC

v_gene: TRBV7-3
abundance: many
j_gene: TRBJ2-6
d_gene: NA
CDR3aa: CASSPRQGLVSGANVLTF
CDR3nt: TGTGCCAGCAGCCCTCGGCAGGGGCTCGTTTCTGGGGCCAACGTCCTGACTTTC

v_gene: TRBV6-5
abundance: many
j_gene: TRBJ1-1
d_gene: TRBD1
CDR3aa: CASVTGFEAFF
CDR3nt: TGTGCCAGCGTGACAGGGTTTGAAGCTTTCTTT

v_gene: TRBV7-9
abundance: many
j_gene: TRBJ2-7
d_gene: TRBD2
CDR3aa: CASSLPSGSSYEQYF
CDR3nt: TGTGCCAGCAGCTTACCTAGCGGGAGCTCCTACGAGCAGTACTTC

v_gene: TRBV14
abundance: many
j_gene: TRBJ1-4
d_gene: NA
CDR3aa: CASSLGLNEKLFF
CDR3nt: TGTGCCAGCAGCCTGGGGCTTAATGAAAAACTGTTTTTT

v_gene: TRBV20-1
abundance: many
j_gene: TRBJ2-3
d_gene: TRBD2
CDR3aa: CSASRSSGAADTQYF
CDR3nt: TGCAGTGCTAGTAGATCTAGCGGGGCGGCAGATACGCAGTATTTT

v_gene: TRBV20-1
abundance: many
j_gene: TRBJ2-7
d_gene: NA
CDR3aa: CSASIRGPFEQYF
CDR3nt: TGCAGTGCTTCCATCCGGGGTCCCTTCGAGCAGTACTTC

v_gene: TRBV29-1
abundance: many
j_gene: TRBJ1-2
d_gene: NA
CDR3aa: CSVEPDTAGGYTF
CDR3nt: TGCAGCGTTGAACCGGACACGGCCGGTGGCTACACCTTC

v_gene: TRBV4-2
abundance: NA
j_gene: TRBJ2-6
d_gene: NA
CDR3aa: CASTVGTGANVLTF
CDR3nt: TGTGCCAGCACCGTGGGGACTGGGGCCAACGTCCTGACTTTC

v_gene: TRBV13
abundance: many
j_gene: TRBJ1-5
d_gene: NA
CDR3aa: CASPRAGDQPQHF
CDR3nt: TGTGCCAGCCCTCGGGCGGGCGACCAGCCCCAGCATTTT

v_gene: TRBV28
abundance: many
j_gene: TRBJ1-2
d_gene: TRBD1
CDR3aa: CASSSLTGGAGYGYTF
CDR3nt: TGTGCCAGCAGTTCCCTGACAGGGGGCGCTGGCTATGGCTACACCTTC

v_gene: TRBV5-1
abundance: many
j_gene: TRBJ1-1
d_gene: NA
CDR3aa: CASRRDSGNTEAFF
CDR3nt: TGCGCCAGCAGGCGCGATTCTGGGAACACTGAAGCTTTCTTT

v_gene: TRBV3-1
abundance: many
j_gene: TRBJ2-5
d_gene: TRBD2
CDR3aa: CASSGGTSGGELKETQYF
CDR3nt: TGTGCCAGCAGCGGCGGGACTAGCGGGGGGGAGTTAAAGGAGACCCAGTACTTC

v_gene: TRBV30
abundance: few
j_gene: TRBJ2-7
d_gene: TRBD2
CDR3aa: CAWRLAGAEQYF
CDR3nt: TGTGCCTGGAGACTAGCGGGAGCCGAGCAGTACTTC

v_gene: TRBV7-3
abundance: NA
j_gene: TRBJ2-3
d_gene: NA
CDR3aa: CASSSQGSRPTDTQYF
CDR3nt: TGTGCCAGCAGCTCCCAGGGAAGTCGCCCCACAGATACGCAGTATTTT

v_gene: TRBV7-9
abundance: many
j_gene: TRBJ1-1
d_gene: NA
CDR3aa: CASSLEGGDTEAFF
CDR3nt: TGTGCCAGCAGCTTAGAGGGCGGTGACACTGAAGCTTTCTTT

v_gene: TRBV9
abundance: many
j_gene: TRBJ2-7
d_gene: TRBD1
CDR3aa: CASSSTGGEQYF
CDR3nt: TGTGCCAGCAGCTCGACAGGGGGCGAGCAGTACTTC

v_gene: TRBV7-2
abundance: many
j_gene: TRBJ2-5
d_gene: NA
CDR3aa: CASSRQDLSQYF
CDR3nt: TGTGCCAGCAGCCGCCAGGACCTATCTCAGTACTTC

v_gene: TRBV5-8
abundance: many
j_gene: TRBJ1-1
d_gene: NA
CDR3aa: CASSWEGGLNTEAFF
CDR3nt: TGTGCCAGCAGCTGGGAGGGGGGCCTGAACACTGAAGCTTTCTTT

v_gene: TRBV11-2
abundance: many
j_gene: TRBJ2-3
d_gene: TRBD2
CDR3aa: CASSPRTSWDTQYF
CDR3nt: TGTGCCAGCAGCCCGCGGACTAGCTGGGATACGCAGTATTTT

v_gene: TRBV7-2
abundance: many
j_gene: TRBJ2-6
d_gene: NA
CDR3aa: CASSLLAGANVLTF
CDR3nt: TGTGCCAGCAGCTTACTAGCTGGGGCCAACGTCCTGACTTTC

v_gene: TRBV6-9
abundance: many
j_gene: TRBJ2-5
d_gene: NA
CDR3aa: CASSSGAGARKETQYF
CDR3nt: TGTGCCAGCAGTTCGGGGGCGGGGGCTAGAAAAGAGACCCAGTACTTC

v_gene: TRBV7-2
abundance: NA
j_gene: TRBJ1-2
d_gene: NA
CDR3aa: CASSLLGSANYGYTF
CDR3nt: TGTGCCAGCAGCCTACTAGGGTCTGCTAACTATGGCTACACCTTC

v_gene: TRBV27
abundance: many
j_gene: TRBJ2-5
d_gene: NA
CDR3aa: CASSLRGDFTQYF
CDR3nt: TGTGCCAGCAGTCTCCGCGGGGACTTCACCCAGTACTTC

v_gene: TRBV24-1
abundance: many
j_gene: TRBJ2-7
d_gene: NA
CDR3aa: CATQPGNYEQYF
CDR3nt: TGTGCCACCCAGCCAGGCAACTACGAGCAGTACTTC

v_gene: TRBV11-2
abundance: many
j_gene: TRBJ2-1
d_gene: NA
CDR3aa: CASSLGLRNEQFF
CDR3nt: TGTGCCAGCAGCTTAGGACTGCGTAATGAGCAGTTCTTC

v_gene: TRBV6-2/TRBV6-3
abundance: many
j_gene: TRBJ2-1
d_gene: NA
CDR3aa: CAARLNLYNEQFF
CDR3nt: TGTGCCGCACGACTCAACCTTTACAATGAGCAGTTCTTC

v_gene: TRBV25-1
abundance: many
j_gene: TRBJ2-6
d_gene: TRBD2
CDR3aa: CASTRTSQRSGANVLTF
CDR3nt: TGTGCCAGCACAAGGACTAGCCAACGCTCTGGGGCCAACGTCCTGACTTTC

v_gene: TRBV5-6
abundance: many
j_gene: TRBJ1-2
d_gene: NA
CDR3aa: CASSLVGLDVARGYTF
CDR3nt: TGTGCCAGCAGCTTGGTGGGACTGGACGTGGCCCGGGGCTACACCTTC

v_gene: TRBV28
abundance: many
j_gene: TRBJ2-1
d_gene: NA
CDR3aa: CASSLAQTYNEQFF
CDR3nt: TGTGCCAGCAGTTTGGCGCAAACCTACAATGAGCAGTTCTTC

v_gene: TRBV19
abundance: many
j_gene: TRBJ2-5
d_gene: NA
CDR3aa: CASSTDPRETQYF
CDR3nt: TGTGCCAGTAGTACTGACCCCCGGGAGACCCAGTACTTC

v_gene: TRBV7-3
abundance: many
j_gene: TRBJ2-3
d_gene: NA
CDR3aa: CASSLTSSAGDTQYF
CDR3nt: TGTGCCAGCAGCTTAACATCGTCGGCAGGAGATACGCAGTATTTT

v_gene: TRBV15
abundance: many
j_gene: TRBJ1-1
d_gene: NA
CDR3aa: CATSWPREGLTEAFF
CDR3nt: TGTGCCACCAGCTGGCCAAGGGAAGGTCTCACTGAAGCTTTCTTT

v_gene: TRBV30
abundance: many
j_gene: TRBJ2-3
d_gene: NA
CDR3aa: CAWAPSTDTQYF
CDR3nt: TGTGCCTGGGCCCCCAGCACAGATACGCAGTATTTT

v_gene: TRBV7-3
abundance: NA
j_gene: TRBJ2-6
d_gene: NA
CDR3aa: CASSVQGPGANVLTF
CDR3nt: TGTGCCAGCAGCGTCCAGGGTCCAGGGGCCAACGTCCTGACTTTC

v_gene: TRBV24-1
abundance: many
j_gene: TRBJ2-5
d_gene: NA
CDR3aa: CATSDTGPAGVGGETQYF
CDR3nt: TGTGCCACCAGTGATACTGGGCCGGCAGGGGTCGGGGGTGAGACCCAGTACTTC

v_gene: TRBV3-1
abundance: many
j_gene: TRBJ1-3
d_gene: NA
CDR3aa: CASSQDGWSSGNTIYF
CDR3nt: TGTGCCAGCAGCCAAGATGGCTGGAGCTCTGGAAACACCATATATTTT

v_gene: TRBV3-1
abundance: few
j_gene: TRBJ2-1
d_gene: TRBD2
CDR3aa: CTSSLTSGKGYSYNEQFF
CDR3nt: TGTACCAGCAGCCTCACTAGCGGGAAGGGTTACTCCTACAATGAGCAGTTCTTC

v_gene: TRBV7-6
abundance: many
j_gene: TRBJ1-1
d_gene: NA
CDR3aa: CASSLDVGQGSTFF
CDR3nt: NA

v_gene: TRBV6-5
abundance: few
j_gene: TRBJ2-1
d_gene: NA
CDR3aa: CASSYGTPYNEQFF
CDR3nt: TGTGCCAGCAGCTACGGGACCCCATACAATGAGCAGTTCTTC

v_gene: TRBV28
abundance: many
j_gene: TRBJ2-1
d_gene: NA
CDR3aa: CASSSGADYNEQFF
CDR3nt: TGTGCCAGCAGCAGTGGAGCGGACTACAATGAGCAGTTCTTC

v_gene: TRBV12-3/TRBV12-4
abundance: many
j_gene: TRBJ2-1
d_gene: TRBD2
CDR3aa: CASSSRTSRNEQFF
CDR3nt: TGTGCCAGCAGTTCAAGGACTAGCCGGAATGAGCAGTTCTTC

v_gene: TRBV5-1
abundance: many
j_gene: TRBJ2-7
d_gene: NA
CDR3aa: CASSLERGGEQYF
CDR3nt: TGCGCCAGCAGCTTGGAACGGGGCGGCGAGCAGTACTTC

v_gene: TRBV18
abundance: many
j_gene: TRBJ2-1
d_gene: NA
CDR3aa: CASSPSLAGDHNEQFF
CDR3nt: TGTGCCAGCTCACCGTCCCTAGCTGGGGACCACAATGAGCAGTTCTTC

v_gene: TRBV7-7
abundance: many
j_gene: TRBJ2-1
d_gene: NA
CDR3aa: CASSYRGQHEQFF
CDR3nt: TGTGCTAGCAGCTATAGGGGTCAGCATGAGCAGTTCTTC

v_gene: TRBV4-1
abundance: many
j_gene: TRBJ1-2
d_gene: NA
CDR3aa: CASQNGAGTNYGYTF
CDR3nt: TGCGCCAGCCAGAATGGTGCAGGAACTAACTATGGCTACACCTTC

v_gene: TRBV10-3
abundance: many
j_gene: TRBJ1-1
d_gene: TRBD1
CDR3aa: CAISGTEGAGAFF
CDR3nt: TGTGCCATCAGTGGGACGGAGGGGGCTGGAGCTTTCTTT

v_gene: TRBV7-3
abundance: many
j_gene: TRBJ2-5
d_gene: NA
CDR3aa: CASSLTSGETQYF
CDR3nt: TGTGCCAGCAGCTTAACTAGCGGTGAGACCCAGTACTTC

v_gene: TRBV21-1
abundance: many
j_gene: TRBJ1-5
d_gene: NA
CDR3aa: CASSIRTGVSNQPQHF
CDR3nt: TGTGCCAGCAGTATCAGGACAGGGGTCTCCAATCAGCCCCAGCATTTT

v_gene: TRBV15
abundance: many
j_gene: TRBJ2-1
d_gene: TRBD2
CDR3aa: CATSGLAGHSYNEQFF
CDR3nt: TGTGCCACCAGCGGCCTAGCGGGACACTCCTACAATGAGCAGTTCTTC